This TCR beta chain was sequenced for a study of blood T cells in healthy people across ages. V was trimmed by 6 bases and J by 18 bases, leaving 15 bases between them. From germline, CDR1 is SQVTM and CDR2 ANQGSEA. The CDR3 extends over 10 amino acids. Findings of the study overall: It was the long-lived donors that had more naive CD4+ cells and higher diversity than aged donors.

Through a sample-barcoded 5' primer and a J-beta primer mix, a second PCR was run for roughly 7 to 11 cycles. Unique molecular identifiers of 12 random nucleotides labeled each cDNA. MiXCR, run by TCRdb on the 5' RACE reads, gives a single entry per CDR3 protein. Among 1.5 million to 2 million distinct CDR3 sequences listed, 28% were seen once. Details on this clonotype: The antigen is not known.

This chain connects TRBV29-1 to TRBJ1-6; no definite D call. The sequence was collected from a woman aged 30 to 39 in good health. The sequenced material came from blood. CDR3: CSVPGLTSHF. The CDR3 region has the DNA TGCAGCGTGCCTGGACTAACATCCCACTTT. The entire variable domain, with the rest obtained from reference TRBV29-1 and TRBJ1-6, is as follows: SAVISQKPSRDICQRGTSLTIQCQVDSQVTMMFWYRQQPGQSLTLIATANQGSEATYESGFVIDKFPISRPNLTFSTLTVSNMSPEDSSIYLCSVPGLTSHFGNGTRLTVT.